This passage covers 10 T cell receptor beta chains from one sample sequenced in a study of blood T cell repertoires in COVID-19. Measured with immunoSEQ multiplex PCR; TCRdb has only the in-frame clones, and not every one. The sample lists a few hundred thousand clones, around 90% occurring once. The sample was peripheral blood. These receptors originate from a woman in her 50s who had recovered from COVID-19.

Notes on this clone: Mismatch with germline at one junction end may stem from a read error. V is TRBV6-1 and J is TRBJ2-6; 7 nucleotides agree with TRBD1. The CDR3 has 15 amino acids. The V gene's germline CDR1 is MNHNS and CDR2 SASEGT. CDR3 sequence: CASREGTVSDNVLTF. CDR3 sequence (DNA): TGTGCCAGCAGGGAAGGGACAGTCTCGGACAACGTCCTGACTTTC.

CDR3 in DNA: TGCGCCAGCAGCCAAGGACTAGCCACAGATACGCAGTATTTT. This codes for CASSQGLATDTQYF. The chain joins TRBV4-3 to TRBJ2-3, with 7 bases that match TRBD2. This CDR3 is 14 amino acids long. Germline CDR1 reads LGHNA; CDR2 reads YSLEER. The V gene end was trimmed by 1 base and the J gene end by 2 bases; junction bases not matched to a gene: 0.

The chain combines TRBV25-1 with TRBJ2-5, with D possibly being TRBD2 (5 bases). V gave up 2 bases and J gave up 7 bases, with 14 bases separating them. The germline V gene encodes CDR1 MGHDK and CDR2 SYGVNS. This CDR3 has 14 amino acids. CDR3 residues: CASSEAGPGRTQYF. In DNA, the CDR3 is TGTGCCAGCAGTGAAGCAGGTCCGGGGAGGACCCAGTACTTC.

The chain employs TRBV6-6 and TRBJ1-1; 9 nucleotides align to TRBD1. V gave up 5 bases and J gave up 4 bases; unmatched junction bases: 2. The CDR3 spans 13 residues. Germline V lookup: CDR1 MNHNY, CDR2 SVGAGI (reference sequence). Here the CDR3 DNA reads TGTGCCAGCAGTGGGGACAGGGCCACTGAAGCTTTCTTT. Translating gives CASSGDRATEAFF.

V gene TRBV29-1 combines with J gene TRBJ1-1; D is perhaps TRBD1 (6 bases). V lost 6 bases, J lost 1 base, and 15 bases lay in between. Germline values: CDR1 SQVTM, CDR2 ANQGSEA. The CDR3 has 14 amino acids. The CDR3, as DNA: TGCAGCGTACAGGGTCGTCAGGGGAACACTGAAGCTTTCTTT. Translating gives CSVQGRQGNTEAFF.

The rearrangement uses TRBV7-2 and TRBJ2-7, with 7 positions matching TRBD1. CDR1 and CDR2 (germline): SGHTA, FQGNSA. This CDR3 comprises 13 residues. Losses at the gene ends were 8 bases for V and 6 bases for J; bases not matched to a gene: 10. CDR3 sequence: CASGRQGISEQYF. The DNA for the CDR3 is TGTGCCAGCGGTCGACAGGGTATCAGCGAGCAGTACTTC.

This chain connects TRBV19 to TRBJ1-5; the match to TRBD1 covers 10 bases. Germline V gene lookup returns CDR1 LNHDA and CDR2 SQIVND (reference sequence). The CDR3 has 15 amino acids. J was trimmed by 3 bases and V by 8 bases; bases with no gene match: 7. CDR3 sequence reads: CASSGTGVFNQPQHF. CDR3 in DNA: TGTGCCAGTTCCGGGACAGGGGTGTTCAATCAGCCCCAGCATTTT.

This chain links TRBV11-2 with TRBJ2-2, with 7 bases lining up with TRBD1. Germline V gene sequence: CDR1 SGHAT, CDR2 FQNNGV. The CDR3 consists of 16 residues. V lost 4 bases, J lost 2 bases, and 7 bases stayed unmatched. CDR3: CASSSGQTLNTGELFF. CDR3 coding DNA: TGTGCCAGCAGCTCGGGACAGACCCTTAACACCGGGGAGCTGTTTTTT.

A single count supports this clone. CDR3 bases: TGTGCCAGCAGTGTTGGGGTCGGGGAGGGCCTGAACAATGAGCAGTTCTTC. Protein: CASSVGVGEGLNNEQFF. The V call is TRBV6-1, the J call TRBJ2-1; 7 bases match TRBD2. V lost 4 bases, J lost 5 bases, and 14 bases stayed unmatched. The CDR3 is made up of 17 amino acids. In germline, CDR1 is MNHNS, CDR2 SASEGT.

This clone has a handful of counts. V gene TRBV28 combines with J gene TRBJ2-7; TRBD1 aligns across 8 bases. This CDR3 contains 15 residues. Germline loops: CDR1 MDHEN, CDR2 SYDVKM. The junction had 11 bases not matched to a gene; V was cut back by 5 bases and J by 5 bases. CDR3 nucleotide sequence: TGTGCCAGCAGTGAATTGACAGGGGCGAGGAACGAGCAGTACTTC. This codes for CASSELTGARNEQYF.